Ten or more counts support the clone carrying this T cell receptor (beta chain). No antigen is known for it. These data belong to a study of T-cell memory formation after mild COVID-19. With constant-segment primers, 5'RACE yielded cDNA libraries of TCR alpha and TCR beta that carried sample barcodes and UMIs. One entry per CDR3 protein, called by TCRdb with MiXCR from the 5' RACE reads. The table lists roughly 150,000 distinct CDR3 sequences, roughly 14% of them singletons, with roughly an eighth in the top ten. Study-wide results and limits: Pre-infection memory carried some responding clones, suggesting that cross-reactive memory joined. Shrinking CD4+ clones resided mostly in CM and EM, and CD8+ ones in EMRA.

CDR3 length equals 13 residues. With V trimmed by 2 bases and J by 6 bases, 1 base remained unmatched. What was sequenced was PBMCs or a T cell subset sorted from them (not recorded which). The receptor's source is an adult woman who had mild COVID-19 (a few samples of this study predate the infection). Cell type and time point are not known. The V call is TRBV12-3 or TRBV12-4, the J call TRBJ2-1; 7 nucleotides agree with TRBD1. The CDR3 region is CASSLSGGNEQFF. For the CDR3, the DNA is TGTGCCAGCAGTTTATCAGGGGGCAATGAGCAGTTCTTC.